The rows below give T cell receptor beta chains drawn from one sample of a study of vaccination effects on CD4 cells after COVID-19. The assay was immunoSEQ multiplex PCR, and TCRdb's table has in-frame clones only and misses some. Among approximately 61,000 clones listed, less than 80% were seen once. These receptors' targets are unknown. The specimen was CD4+ T cells from PBMCs cultured without peptide, collected after COVID-19 vaccination. The receptors here all came from a human donor who received a COVID-19 vaccine. Each CDR3 is given with its conserved first and last residue. A D gene is named only where the DNA matches it firmly. Clone size, where shown, is once, few, many, or a class for clones that have expanded.

length	size	V	J	D	CDR3	DNA
14	NA	TRBV5-6	TRBJ2-7	TRBD1	CASSTDRALLEQYF	TGTGCCAGCAGCACGGACAGGGCCCTGCTCGAGCAGTACTTC
12	NA	TRBV12-3/TRBV12-4	TRBJ2-4	NA	CASSLGTNIQYF	TGTGCCAGCAGTTTGGGTACGAACATTCAGTACTTC
13	NA	TRBV19	TRBJ2-1	NA	CAVMGGVLNEQFF	TGTGCCGTAATGGGCGGGGTGCTAAATGAGCAGTTCTTC
15	few	TRBV7-2	TRBJ2-6	NA	CASSLGPSGANVLTF	TGTGCCAGCAGCTTGGGTCCGTCTGGGGCCAACGTCCTGACTTTC
16	NA	TRBV14	TRBJ2-3	TRBD1	CASSQGQGGWTDTQYF	TGTGCCAGCAGCCAAGGACAGGGTGGATGGACAGATACGCAGTATTTT
16	NA	TRBV9	TRBJ2-1	TRBD2	CASSVGPSGGAYEQFF	TGTGCCAGCAGCGTAGGACCCAGCGGGGGGGCCTATGAGCAGTTCTTC
14	NA	TRBV5-8	TRBJ2-5	NA	CASSLPGHQETQYF	TGTGCCAGCAGCCTTCCCGGGCATCAAGAGACCCAGTACTTC
14	NA	TRBV7-2	TRBJ2-1	NA	CASSLVVSWGEQFF	TGTGCTAGCAGCTTAGTGGTTAGCTGGGGTGAGCAGTTCTTC
14	NA	TRBV7-9	TRBJ1-2	NA	CASSLTGVSYGYTF	TGTGCCAGCAGCTTGACAGGCGTTTCCTATGGCTACACCTTC
16	NA	TRBV9	TRBJ2-3	TRBD2	CASSVGTSASTDTQYF	TGTGCCAGCAGCGTAGGGACTAGCGCCAGCACAGATACGCAGTATTTT
14	NA	TRBV3-1/TRBV3-2	TRBJ2-1	TRBD2	CASSQLAGGDEQFF	TGTGCCAGCAGCCAGTTAGCGGGGGGGGATGAGCAGTTCTTC
14	NA	TRBV18	TRBJ2-1	TRBD2	CASSPLAGLDEQFF	TGTGCCAGCTCACCACTAGCGGGTCTCGATGAGCAGTTCTTC
15	few	TRBV10-3	TRBJ1-6	NA	CAIKEGGSYNSPLHF	TGTGCCATCAAGGAAGGGGGCTCCTATAATTCACCCCTCCACTTT
16	NA	TRBV12-1	TRBJ2-3	NA	CASSLLAGTSTDTQYF	TGTGCCAGCAGCTTATTAGCGGGGACCAGCACAGATACGCAGTATTTT
16	NA	TRBV27	TRBJ2-7	TRBD2	CASVPRGGRPPYEQYF	TGTGCCAGCGTCCCGAGGGGCGGGAGGCCCCCCTACGAGCAGTACTTC
15	NA	TRBV11-2	TRBJ2-3	NA	CASSFDFSRADTQYF	TGTGCCAGCAGCTTTGACTTTAGCAGGGCAGATACGCAGTATTTT